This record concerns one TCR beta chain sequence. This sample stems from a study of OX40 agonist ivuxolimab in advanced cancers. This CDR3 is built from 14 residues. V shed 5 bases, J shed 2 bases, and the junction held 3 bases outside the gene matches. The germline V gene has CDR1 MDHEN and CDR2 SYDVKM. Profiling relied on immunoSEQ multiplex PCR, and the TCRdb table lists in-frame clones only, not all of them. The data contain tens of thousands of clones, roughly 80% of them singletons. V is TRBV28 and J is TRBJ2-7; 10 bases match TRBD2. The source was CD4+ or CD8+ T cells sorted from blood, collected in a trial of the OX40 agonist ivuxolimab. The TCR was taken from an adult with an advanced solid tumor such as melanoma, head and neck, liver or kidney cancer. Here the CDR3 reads CASSRLAGAYEQYF. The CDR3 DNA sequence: TGTGCCAGCAGTCGACTAGCGGGTGCCTACGAGCAGTACTTC.